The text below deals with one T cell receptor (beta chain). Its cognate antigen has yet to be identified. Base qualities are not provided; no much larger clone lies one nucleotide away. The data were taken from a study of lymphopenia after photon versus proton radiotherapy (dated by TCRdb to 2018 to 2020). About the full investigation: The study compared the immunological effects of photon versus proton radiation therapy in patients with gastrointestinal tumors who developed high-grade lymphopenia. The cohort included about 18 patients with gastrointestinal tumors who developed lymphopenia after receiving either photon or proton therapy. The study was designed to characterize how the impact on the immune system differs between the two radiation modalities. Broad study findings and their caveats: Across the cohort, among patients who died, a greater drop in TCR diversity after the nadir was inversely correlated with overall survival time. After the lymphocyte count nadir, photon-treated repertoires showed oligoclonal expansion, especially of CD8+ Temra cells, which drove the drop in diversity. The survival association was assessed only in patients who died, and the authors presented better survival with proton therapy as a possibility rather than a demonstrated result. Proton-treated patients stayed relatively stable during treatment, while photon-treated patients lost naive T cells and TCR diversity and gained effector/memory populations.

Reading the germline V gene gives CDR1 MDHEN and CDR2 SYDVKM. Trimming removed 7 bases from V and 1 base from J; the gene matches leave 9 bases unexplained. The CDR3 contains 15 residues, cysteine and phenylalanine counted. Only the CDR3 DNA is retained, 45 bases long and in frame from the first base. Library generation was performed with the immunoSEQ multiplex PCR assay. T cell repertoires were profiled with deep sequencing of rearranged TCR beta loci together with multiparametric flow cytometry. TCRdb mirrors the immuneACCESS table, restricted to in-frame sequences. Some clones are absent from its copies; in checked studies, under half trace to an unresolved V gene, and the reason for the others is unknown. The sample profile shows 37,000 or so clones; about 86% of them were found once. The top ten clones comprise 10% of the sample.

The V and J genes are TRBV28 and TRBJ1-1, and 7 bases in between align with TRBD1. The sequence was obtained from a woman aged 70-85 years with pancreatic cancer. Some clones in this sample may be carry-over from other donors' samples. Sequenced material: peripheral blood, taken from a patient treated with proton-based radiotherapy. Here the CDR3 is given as CASTYPGQPNTEAFF. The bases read TGTGCCAGCACGTACCCGGGACAGCCGAACACTGAAGCTTTCTTT.